Following are 21 T cell receptor beta chains from one sample sequenced in a study of T cell responses to AZD1222 COVID-19 vaccine. The assay was immunoSEQ multiplex PCR, and TCRdb's table has in-frame clones only and misses some. The sample holds some 200,000 clones; about 95% are singletons and the top ten take about 1.5%. The material sequenced was peripheral blood, taken 28 days after the second dose of the MenACWY control vaccine. These receptor sequences come from an adult who received the MenACWY meningococcal vaccine as a control.

This chain joins TRBV28 and TRBJ1-2; unclear D gene. CDR3 length: 15 amino acids. The germline gives CDR1 MDHEN, CDR2 SYDVKM. Deletions cut 2 bases from V and 6 bases from J, with 16 bases between. The CDR3 protein is CASSLIGRSHDGYTF. For the CDR3, the DNA is TGTGCCAGCAGTTTAATCGGGCGGAGTCACGATGGCTACACCTTC.

The sample holds one count of this clone. The chain is built from TRBV7-6 and TRBJ1-5, with TRBD1 matching 12 bases. Germline V gene data show CDR1 as SGHVS and CDR2 as FNYEAQ. V shed 1 base and J 5 bases; nucleotides not matched to a gene: 6. CDR3 length: 17 residues. CDR3 sequence reads: CASSLGGGTGGDQPQHF. DNA of the CDR3: TGTGCCAGCAGCTTAGGAGGTGGGACAGGGGGCGATCAGCCCCAGCATTTT.

The chain combines TRBV30 with TRBJ1-2; D remains unclear. CDR3 length: 14 residues. Trimming took off 1 base at V and 1 base at J, with 10 bases between the two ends. The germline V gene has CDR1 GTSNPN and CDR2 SVGIG (reference sequence). The CDR3 region has the DNA TGTGCCTGGAGTGGTAACAGCGTTAACTATGGCTACACCTTC. The encoded protein is CAWSGNSVNYGYTF.

The rearrangement uses TRBV27 and TRBJ1-1; 7 nucleotides match TRBD1. J gave up 3 bases and V 8 bases, and 15 bases lay outside the gene matches. CDR1 MNHEY and CDR2 SMNVEV come from the germline V gene (reference sequence). The CDR3 has 16 residues. CDR3 protein: CASENRQGSKDTEAFF. The CDR3 bases are TGTGCCAGCGAGAATCGACAGGGATCGAAAGACACTGAAGCTTTCTTT.

The chain has TRBV6-5 and TRBJ2-4; no clear D. V was shortened by 7 bases and J by 7 bases, with 14 bases between the two germline ends. Germline loops: CDR1 MNHEY, CDR2 SVGAGI. The CDR3 length is 13 residues. CDR3 bases: TGTGCCAGCACCGGCCTCACATTGAACATTCAGTACTTC. This encodes CASTGLTLNIQYF.

This chain links TRBV6-5 with TRBJ2-5, with D perhaps assigned TRBD1 or TRBD2 (5 bases each). V was trimmed by 2 bases and J by 3 bases, leaving 16 bases between them. The CDR3 contains 16 residues. CDR1 is MNHEY and CDR2 is SVGAGI in the germline V gene. The DNA of the CDR3 is TGTGCCAGCAGTTACATCCGGGACGCAAAAGAAGAGACCCAGTACTTC. Protein sequence: CASSYIRDAKEETQYF.

V and J are TRBV5-1 and TRBJ1-1, with D perhaps matching TRBD1 (6 bases). The CDR3 runs 12 residues. CDR1 is SGHRS, CDR2 YFSETQ, per germline. Trimming removed 0 bases at V and 10 bases at J, with 10 bases between. The CDR3 DNA sequence: TGCGCCAGCAGCTTGGCAGGGGATGGAGCTTTCTTT. This gives the protein CASSLAGDGAFF.

In this sample, this clone turned up once. The CDR3 loop is CASSFGGGQPQHF. CDR3 DNA sequence: TGTGCCAGCAGTTTCGGCGGCGGTCAGCCCCAGCATTTT. The chain has TRBV27 and TRBJ1-5; D call uncertain. The germline gives CDR1 MNHEY, CDR2 SMNVEV (reference sequence). The CDR3 has 13 residues. V was pared by 3 bases and J by 6 bases, with 9 bases between.

The chain uses TRBV27 and TRBJ1-5; D may be TRBD1 (6 bases). Between the trimmed V and J ends, which lost 2 bases and 6 bases, there was a span of 11 bases. Germline CDR1 and CDR2: MNHEY and SMNVEV (reference sequence). The CDR3 is made up of 14 amino acids. The CDR3 region has the DNA TGTGCCAGCAGTTTAGGGGCAGGGGCTCAGCCCCAGCATTTT. This codes for CASSLGAGAQPQHF.

The rearrangement joins TRBV7-8 to TRBJ2-7, with D possibly being TRBD1 (6 bases). The CDR3 contains 15 residues. Germline V gene lookup returns CDR1 SGHVS and CDR2 FQNEAQ. Trimming took off 0 bases at V and 3 bases at J, with 12 bases between the two ends. The CDR3 DNA reads as TGTGCCAGCAGCTTAGCGGAGACAGGACACTACGAGCAGTACTTC. This encodes CASSLAETGHYEQYF.

The V call is TRBV5-4, the J call TRBJ1-2, with D tentatively TRBD1 (6 bases). The CDR3 runs 14 residues. V dropped 1 base and J dropped 3 bases, with 10 bases sitting between them. Germline loops: CDR1 SGHNT, CDR2 YYREEE (reference sequence). CDR3 DNA: TGTGCCAGCAGCTTGCAGGGGCGGGACTATGGCTACACCTTC. It yields the protein CASSLQGRDYGYTF.

The chain joins TRBV6-1 to TRBJ2-4; TRBD2 aligns across 8 bases. From germline, CDR1 is MNHNS and CDR2 SASEGT. The CDR3 loop spans 17 amino acids. V shed 4 bases, J shed 11 bases, and the junction held 19 bases outside the gene matches. The DNA of the CDR3 is TGTGCCAGCAGTGTAGGCTCTCAGCGGGGGTCTAACCGGGTTCAGTACTTC. This codes for CASSVGSQRGSNRVQYF.

This rearrangement joins TRBV20-1 to TRBJ1-2; D unclear. Germline lookup yields CDR1 DFQATT and CDR2 SNEGSKA (reference sequence). The CDR3 is 9 residues long. Trimming shortened V by 7 bases and J by 5 bases, and 5 bases separated the two germline ends. The CDR3 coding sequence is TGCAGTGATCCGTATGGCTACACCTTC. Protein sequence: CSDPYGYTF.

The chain couples TRBV11-3 to TRBJ2-7; the D gene could be TRBD1 or TRBD2 (6 bases each). Germline loops: CDR1 SGHNT, CDR2 YENEEA. The CDR3 consists of 15 residues. Trimming pared 1 base from V and 6 bases from J, leaving 16 bases between. CDR3 in amino acids: CASSLGGAGGGEQYF. Written as DNA, the CDR3 is TGTGCCAGCAGCTTAGGGGGTGCCGGGGGCGGCGAGCAGTACTTC.

The rearrangement links TRBV5-1 to TRBJ2-3; 15 bases match TRBD2. The CDR3 is made up of 16 amino acids. Per the germline V gene, CDR1 is SGHRS and CDR2 is YFSETQ. Here the CDR3 DNA reads TGCGCGGCGACAGGACTAGCGGGAGGGCCTGAAGATACGCAGTATTTT. It encodes CAATGLAGGPEDTQYF.

For this clone: At the DNA level, this CDR3 is encoded by other sequences in the same sample as well. The chain joins TRBV19 to TRBJ1-1; D is unresolved. This CDR3 comprises 13 residues. The germline V gene encodes CDR1 LNHDA and CDR2 SQIVND (reference sequence). V was pared by 2 bases and J by 1 base, with 5 bases between. The CDR3, as DNA: TGTGCCAGTAGTATAACTAAGAACACTGAAGCTTTCTTT. It yields the protein CASSITKNTEAFF.

V usage is TRBV18 and J usage is TRBJ1-1, with D perhaps matching TRBD1 (6 bases). Germline lookup yields CDR1 KGHSH and CDR2 LQKENI. The CDR3 spans 16 residues. The V end was cut by 3 bases, the J end by 4 bases, with 18 bases between. The CDR3 sequence: CASSPRTVGQGTEAFF. In DNA, the CDR3 is TGTGCCAGCTCACCCCGGACAGTGGGGCAGGGCACTGAAGCTTTCTTT.

The chain links TRBV5-1 to TRBJ2-6, with D uncertain. V was trimmed by 4 bases and J by 0 bases, leaving 8 bases between them. The germline V gene has CDR1 SGHRS and CDR2 YFSETQ. The CDR3 is made up of 15 amino acids. CDR3 bases: TGCGCCAGCAGCCCCACGCCCTCTGGGGCCAACGTCCTGACTTTC. Protein sequence: CASSPTPSGANVLTF.

V usage is TRBV28 and J usage is TRBJ1-6; D is uncertain. Trimming shortened V by 8 bases and J by 7 bases, and 12 bases separated the two germline ends. The germline CDR1 and CDR2 sequences are MDHEN and SYDVKM. The CDR3 totals 13 residues. The CDR3 DNA is TGTGCCAGCGGAGGGAATGTGAATTCACCCCTCCACTTT. Translated, it gives CASGGNVNSPLHF.

In DNA form, the CDR3 reads TGTGCCAGCAGCATCACAGGGGGCTCGCGGAACACTGAAGCTTTCTTT. Protein sequence: CASSITGGSRNTEAFF. This rearrangement joins TRBV28 to TRBJ1-1; 9 bases are a match to TRBD1. V lost 6 bases and J lost 1; bases outside the gene matches: 9. This CDR3 spans 16 amino acids. Germline CDR1 and CDR2: MDHEN and SYDVKM.

This sequence joins TRBV4-3 and TRBJ1-4, with D unclear. CDR3 size: 14 residues. Trimming took 0 bases from V and 8 from J, leaving 10 bases between them. Germline CDR1 is LGHNA and CDR2 is YSLEER. The CDR3: CASSQDTGGEKLFF. In nucleotides, the CDR3 is TGCGCCAGCAGCCAAGACACGGGAGGAGAAAAACTGTTTTTT.